This T cell receptor beta chain originates from a study of T cell responses to AZD1222 COVID-19 vaccine. Clones were read by immunoSEQ multiplex PCR, and TCRdb kept only the in-frame ones, dropping some. This sample has around 100,000 clones; approximately 90% occur once, and the top ten carry about 19%. CDR3 length: 15 amino acids. The germline V gene encodes CDR1 LNHDA and CDR2 SQIVND (reference sequence). The V and J ends lost 6 bases and 7 bases respectively, with 19 bases between them. Study-level results: Regions 160-218 and 743-854 dominated among vaccine-associated CD4 TCRs spanning spike.

Comments on this clone: Its antigen remains unidentified.

This TCR derives from an adult in good health. The chain combines TRBV19 with TRBJ1-5, with D tentatively TRBD1 (6 bases). The sequencing here drew on peripheral blood, taken on day 0 of AZD1222 vaccination. CDR3 in amino acids: CASSSGTRGRQPQHF. The CDR3 nucleotides read TGTGCCAGTAGCTCCGGGACACGGGGAAGGCAGCCCCAGCATTTT.